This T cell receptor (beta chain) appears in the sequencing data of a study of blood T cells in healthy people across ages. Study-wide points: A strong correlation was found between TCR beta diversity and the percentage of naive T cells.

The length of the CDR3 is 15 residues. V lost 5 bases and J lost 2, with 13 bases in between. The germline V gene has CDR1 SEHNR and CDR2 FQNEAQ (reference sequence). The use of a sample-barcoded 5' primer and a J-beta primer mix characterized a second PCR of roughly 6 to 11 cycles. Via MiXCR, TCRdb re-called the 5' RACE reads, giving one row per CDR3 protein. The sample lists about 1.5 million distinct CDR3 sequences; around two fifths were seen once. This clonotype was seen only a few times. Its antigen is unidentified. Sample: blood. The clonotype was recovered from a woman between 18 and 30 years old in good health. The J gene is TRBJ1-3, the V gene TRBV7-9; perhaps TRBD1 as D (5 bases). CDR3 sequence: CASSTQGEAGNTIYF. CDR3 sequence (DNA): TGTGCCAGCAGCACCCAAGGGGAAGCTGGAAACACCATATATTTT.